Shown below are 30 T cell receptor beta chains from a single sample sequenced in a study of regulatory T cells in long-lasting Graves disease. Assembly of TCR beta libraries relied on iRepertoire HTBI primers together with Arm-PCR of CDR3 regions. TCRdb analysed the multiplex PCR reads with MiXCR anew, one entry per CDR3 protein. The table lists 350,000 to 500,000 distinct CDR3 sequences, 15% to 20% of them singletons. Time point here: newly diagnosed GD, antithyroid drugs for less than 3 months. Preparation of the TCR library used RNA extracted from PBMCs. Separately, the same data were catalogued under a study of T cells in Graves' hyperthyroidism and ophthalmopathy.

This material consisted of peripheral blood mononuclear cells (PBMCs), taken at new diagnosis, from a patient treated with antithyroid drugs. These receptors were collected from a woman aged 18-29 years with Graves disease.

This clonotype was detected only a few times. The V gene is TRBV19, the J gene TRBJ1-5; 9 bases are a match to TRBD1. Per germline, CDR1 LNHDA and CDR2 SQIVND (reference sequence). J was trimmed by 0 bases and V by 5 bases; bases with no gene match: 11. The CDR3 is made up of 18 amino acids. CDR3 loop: CASSSDRGPNYSNQPQHF. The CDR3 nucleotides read TGTGCCAGTAGTTCGGACAGGGGACCTAATTATAGCAATCAGCCCCAGCATTTT.

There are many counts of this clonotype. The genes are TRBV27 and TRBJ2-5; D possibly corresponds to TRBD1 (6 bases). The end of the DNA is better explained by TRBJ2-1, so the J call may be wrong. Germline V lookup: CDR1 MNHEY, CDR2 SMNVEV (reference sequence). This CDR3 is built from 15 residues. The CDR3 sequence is CASSFLAGTGNEQFF. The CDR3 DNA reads TGTGCCAGCAGTTTTCTCGCGGGCACAGGGAATGAGCAGTTCTTC.

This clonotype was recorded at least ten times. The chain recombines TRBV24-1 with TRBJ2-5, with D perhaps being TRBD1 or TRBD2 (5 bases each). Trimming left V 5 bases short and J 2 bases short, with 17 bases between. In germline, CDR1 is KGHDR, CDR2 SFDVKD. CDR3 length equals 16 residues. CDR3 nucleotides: TGTGCCACCAGTGTGGGGGACCAGCCATTTCAAGAGACCCAGTACTTC. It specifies CATSVGDQPFQETQYF.

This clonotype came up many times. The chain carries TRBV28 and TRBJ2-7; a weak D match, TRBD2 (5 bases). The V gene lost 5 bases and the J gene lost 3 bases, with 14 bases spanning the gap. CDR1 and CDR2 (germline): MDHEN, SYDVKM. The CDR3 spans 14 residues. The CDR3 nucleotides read TGTGCCAGCAGTCTAACTAGTGTACTCTACGAGCAGTACTTC. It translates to CASSLTSVLYEQYF.

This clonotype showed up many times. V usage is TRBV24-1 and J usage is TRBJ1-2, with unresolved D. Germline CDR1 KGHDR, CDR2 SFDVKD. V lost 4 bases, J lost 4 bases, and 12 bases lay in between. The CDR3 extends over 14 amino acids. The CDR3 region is CATSDPSAFYGYTF. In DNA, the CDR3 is TGTGCCACCAGTGACCCCAGTGCTTTCTATGGCTACACCTTC.

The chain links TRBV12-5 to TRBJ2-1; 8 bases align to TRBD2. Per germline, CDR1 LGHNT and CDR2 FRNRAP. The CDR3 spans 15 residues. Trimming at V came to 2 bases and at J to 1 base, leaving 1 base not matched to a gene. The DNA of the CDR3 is TGTGCTAGTGGTTTGACTAGCGGTTCCTACAATGAGCAGTTCTTC. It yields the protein CASGLTSGSYNEQFF. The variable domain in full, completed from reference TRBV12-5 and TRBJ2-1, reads DARVTQTPRHKVTEMGQEVTMRCQPILGHNTVFWYRQTMMQGLELLAYFRNRAPLDDSGMPKDRFSAEMPDATLATLKIQPSEPRDSAVYFCASGLTSGSYNEQFFGPGTRLTVL.

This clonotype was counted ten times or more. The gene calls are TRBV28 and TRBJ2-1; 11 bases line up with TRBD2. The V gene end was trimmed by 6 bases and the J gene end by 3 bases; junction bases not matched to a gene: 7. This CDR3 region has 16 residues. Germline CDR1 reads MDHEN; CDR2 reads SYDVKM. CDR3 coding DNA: TGTGCCAGCAGCCGCATAGCGGGAGGGCACTACAATGAGCAGTTCTTC. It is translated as CASSRIAGGHYNEQFF.

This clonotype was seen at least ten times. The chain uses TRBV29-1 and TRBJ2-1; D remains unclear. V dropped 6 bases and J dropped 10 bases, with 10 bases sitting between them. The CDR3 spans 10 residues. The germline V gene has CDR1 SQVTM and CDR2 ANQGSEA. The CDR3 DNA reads TGCAGCGTCGCCCAAGTGGAGCAGTTCTTC. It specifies CSVAQVEQFF.

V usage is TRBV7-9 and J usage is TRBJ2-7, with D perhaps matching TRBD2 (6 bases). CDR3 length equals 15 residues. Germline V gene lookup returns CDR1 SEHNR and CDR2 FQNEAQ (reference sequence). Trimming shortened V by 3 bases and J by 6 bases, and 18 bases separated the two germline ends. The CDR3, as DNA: TGTGCCAGCAGCTTTAGCGGAACGTACTCCGGCGAGCAGTACTTC. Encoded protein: CASSFSGTYSGEQYF.

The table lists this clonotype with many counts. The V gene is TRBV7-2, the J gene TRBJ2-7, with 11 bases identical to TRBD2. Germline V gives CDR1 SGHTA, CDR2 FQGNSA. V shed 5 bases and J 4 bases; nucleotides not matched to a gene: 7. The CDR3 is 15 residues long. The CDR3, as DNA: TGTGCCAGCAGCCACGGACTAGCGGGCCGATACGAGCAGTACTTC. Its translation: CASSHGLAGRYEQYF. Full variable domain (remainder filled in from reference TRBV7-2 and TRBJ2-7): GAGVSQSPSNKVTEKGKDVELRCDPISGHTALYWYRQSLGQGLEFLIYFQGNSAPDKSGLPSDRFSAERTGGSVSTLTIQRTQQEDSAVYLCASSHGLAGRYEQYFGPGTRLTVT.

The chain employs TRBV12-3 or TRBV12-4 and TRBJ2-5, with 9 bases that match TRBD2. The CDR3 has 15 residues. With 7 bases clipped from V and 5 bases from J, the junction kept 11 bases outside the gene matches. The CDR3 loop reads CASKPGREGRETQYF. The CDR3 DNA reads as TGTGCCAGCAAACCCGGGCGGGAGGGCCGGGAGACCCAGTACTTC.

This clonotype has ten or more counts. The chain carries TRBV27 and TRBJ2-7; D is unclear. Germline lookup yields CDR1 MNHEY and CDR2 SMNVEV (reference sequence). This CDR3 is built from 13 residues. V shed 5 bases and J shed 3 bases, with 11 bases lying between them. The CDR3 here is CASSASRIYEQYF. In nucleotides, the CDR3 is TGTGCCAGCAGTGCGTCCAGGATCTACGAGCAGTACTTC.

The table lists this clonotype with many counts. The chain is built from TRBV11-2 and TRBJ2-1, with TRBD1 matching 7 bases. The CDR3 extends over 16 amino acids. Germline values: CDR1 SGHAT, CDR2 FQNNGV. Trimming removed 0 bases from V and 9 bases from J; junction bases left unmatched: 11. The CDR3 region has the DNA TGTGCCAGCAGCTTAGAGAGACAGGGCGCTAGCTTTGAGCAGTTCTTC. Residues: CASSLERQGASFEQFF.

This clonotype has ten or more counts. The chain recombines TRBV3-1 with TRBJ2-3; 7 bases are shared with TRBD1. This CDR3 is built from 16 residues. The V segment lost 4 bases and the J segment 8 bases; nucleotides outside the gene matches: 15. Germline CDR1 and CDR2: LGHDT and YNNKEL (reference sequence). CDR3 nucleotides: TGTGCCAGCAGCCCCGGGACAGCAGTGTTTTACGGTACGCAGTATTTT. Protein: CASSPGTAVFYGTQYF.

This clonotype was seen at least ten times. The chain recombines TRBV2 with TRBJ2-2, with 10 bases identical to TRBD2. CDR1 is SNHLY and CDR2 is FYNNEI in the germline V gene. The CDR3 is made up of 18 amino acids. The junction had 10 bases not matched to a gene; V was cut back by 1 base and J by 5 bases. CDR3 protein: CASSEVGGAGGPTGELFF. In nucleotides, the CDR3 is TGTGCCAGCAGTGAAGTCGGCGGAGCGGGAGGGCCTACCGGGGAGCTGTTTTTT.

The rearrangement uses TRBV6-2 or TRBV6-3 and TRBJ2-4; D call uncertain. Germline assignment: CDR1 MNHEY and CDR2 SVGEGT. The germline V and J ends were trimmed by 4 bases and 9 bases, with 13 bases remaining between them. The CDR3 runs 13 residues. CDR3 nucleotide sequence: TGTGCCAGCAGTTTATCGAGAATAAGCATTCAGTACTTC. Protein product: CASSLSRISIQYF.

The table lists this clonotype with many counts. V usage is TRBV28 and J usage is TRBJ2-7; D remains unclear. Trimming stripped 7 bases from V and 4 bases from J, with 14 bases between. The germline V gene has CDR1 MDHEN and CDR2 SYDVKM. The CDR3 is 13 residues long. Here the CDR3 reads CASTRTFGYEQYF. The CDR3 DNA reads TGTGCCAGCACCAGGACCTTCGGGTACGAGCAGTACTTC.

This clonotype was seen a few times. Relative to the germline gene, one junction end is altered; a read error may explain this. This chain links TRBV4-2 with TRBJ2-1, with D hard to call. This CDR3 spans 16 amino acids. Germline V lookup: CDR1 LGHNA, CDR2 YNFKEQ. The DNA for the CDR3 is TGTGCCAGCAGCCAAGATTTTTCGGCCTCCCACAATGAGCAGTTCTTC. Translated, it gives CASSQDFSASHNEQFF.

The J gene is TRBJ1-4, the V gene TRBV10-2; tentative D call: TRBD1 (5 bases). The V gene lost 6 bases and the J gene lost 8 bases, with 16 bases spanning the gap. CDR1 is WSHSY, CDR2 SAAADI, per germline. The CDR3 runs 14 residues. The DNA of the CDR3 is TGCGCCAGCAGGGCGGAGGCGGGGCAGGAAAAACTGTTTTTT. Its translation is CASRAEAGQEKLFF.

The CDR3 bases are TGTGCCAGCAGCACGGGCGAGTTTTACAATGAGCAGTTCTTC. Amino acids: CASSTGEFYNEQFF. V usage is TRBV9 and J usage is TRBJ2-1, with D unclear. Trimming stripped 4 bases from V and 4 bases from J, with 12 bases between. The CDR3 covers 14 residues. The germline V gene encodes CDR1 SGDLS and CDR2 YYNGEE.

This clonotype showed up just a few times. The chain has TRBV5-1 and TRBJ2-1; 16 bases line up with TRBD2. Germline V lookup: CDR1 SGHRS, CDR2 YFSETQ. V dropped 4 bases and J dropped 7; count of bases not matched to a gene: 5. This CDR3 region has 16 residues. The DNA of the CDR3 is TGCGCCAGCAGCGGGACTAGCGGGAGGGCCTGGAATGAGCAGTTCTTC. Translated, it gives CASSGTSGRAWNEQFF.

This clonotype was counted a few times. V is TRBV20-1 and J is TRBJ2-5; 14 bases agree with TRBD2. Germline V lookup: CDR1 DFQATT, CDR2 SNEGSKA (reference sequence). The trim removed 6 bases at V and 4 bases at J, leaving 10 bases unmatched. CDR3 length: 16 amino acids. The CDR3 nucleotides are TGCAGTGCGACCGGGACTAGCGGGAGATTGGGAGAGACCCAGTACTTC. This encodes CSATGTSGRLGETQYF.

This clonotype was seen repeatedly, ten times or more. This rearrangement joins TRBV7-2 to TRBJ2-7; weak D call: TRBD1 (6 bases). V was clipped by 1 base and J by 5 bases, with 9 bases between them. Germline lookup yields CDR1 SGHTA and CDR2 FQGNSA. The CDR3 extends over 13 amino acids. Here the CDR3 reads CASSLDRENEQYF. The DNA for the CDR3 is TGTGCCAGCAGCTTAGACAGGGAAAACGAGCAGTACTTC.

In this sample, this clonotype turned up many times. CDR3 protein: CASSGPGGGSAYNEQFF. For the CDR3, the DNA is TGCGCCAGCAGCGGGCCCGGTGGCGGGAGCGCCTACAATGAGCAGTTCTTC. J is TRBJ2-1 and V is TRBV5-1; 7 bases map to TRBD2. The length of the CDR3 is 17 residues. The V segment lost 4 bases and the J segment 2 bases; nucleotides outside the gene matches: 12. Germline CDR1 and CDR2: SGHRS and YFSETQ.

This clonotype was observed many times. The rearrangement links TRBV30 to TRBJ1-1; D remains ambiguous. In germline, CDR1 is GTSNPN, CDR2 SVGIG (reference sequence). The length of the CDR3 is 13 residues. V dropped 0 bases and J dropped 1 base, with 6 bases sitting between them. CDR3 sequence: CAWSVLSNTEAFF. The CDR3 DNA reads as TGTGCCTGGAGTGTACTATCGAACACTGAAGCTTTCTTT. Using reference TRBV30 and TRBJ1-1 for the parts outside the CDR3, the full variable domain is SQTIHQWPATLVQPVGSPLSLECTVEGTSNPNLYWYRQAAGRGLQLLFYSVGIGQISSEVPQNLSASRPQDRQFILSSKKLLLSDSGFYLCAWSVLSNTEAFFGQGTRLTVV.

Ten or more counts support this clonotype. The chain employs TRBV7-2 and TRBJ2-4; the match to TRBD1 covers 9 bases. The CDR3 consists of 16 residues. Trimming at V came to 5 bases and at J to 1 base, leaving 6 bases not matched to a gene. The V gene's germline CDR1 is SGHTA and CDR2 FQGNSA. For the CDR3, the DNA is TGTGCCAGCAGCCCTACAGGGGGCGTGGCCAAAAACATTCAGTACTTC. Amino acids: CASSPTGGVAKNIQYF.

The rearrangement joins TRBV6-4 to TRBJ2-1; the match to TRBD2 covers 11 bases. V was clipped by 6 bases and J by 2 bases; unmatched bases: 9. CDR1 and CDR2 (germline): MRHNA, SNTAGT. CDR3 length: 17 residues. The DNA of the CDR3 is TGTGCCAGCAGGGGTACTCCGGGACTAGCGGCCTACAATGAGCAGTTCTTC. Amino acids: CASRGTPGLAAYNEQFF.

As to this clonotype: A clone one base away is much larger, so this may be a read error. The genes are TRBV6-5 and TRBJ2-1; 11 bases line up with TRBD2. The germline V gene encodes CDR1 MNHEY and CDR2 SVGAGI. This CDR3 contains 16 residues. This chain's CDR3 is CASSYTWTSGYNEQSF. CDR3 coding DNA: TGTGCCAGCAGTTACACCTGGACTAGCGGGTACAATGAGCAGTCCTTC.

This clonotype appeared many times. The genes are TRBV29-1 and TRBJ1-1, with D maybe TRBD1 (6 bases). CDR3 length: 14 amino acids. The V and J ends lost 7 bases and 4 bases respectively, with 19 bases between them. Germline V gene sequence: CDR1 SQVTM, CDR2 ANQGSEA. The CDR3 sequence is CSAVAKGGATEAFF. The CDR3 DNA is TGCAGCGCCGTCGCAAAGGGGGGGGCCACTGAAGCTTTCTTT.

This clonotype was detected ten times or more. The CDR3 sequence is CASRTEGTGGEKLFF. The DNA for the CDR3 is TGTGCCAGCAGAACAGAAGGGACAGGGGGTGAAAAACTGTTTTTT. This sequence joins TRBV28 and TRBJ1-4; the match to TRBD1 covers 11 bases. V shed 6 bases and J 7 bases; nucleotides not matched to a gene: 7. Germline V lookup: CDR1 MDHEN, CDR2 SYDVKM. This CDR3 is 15 amino acids long.